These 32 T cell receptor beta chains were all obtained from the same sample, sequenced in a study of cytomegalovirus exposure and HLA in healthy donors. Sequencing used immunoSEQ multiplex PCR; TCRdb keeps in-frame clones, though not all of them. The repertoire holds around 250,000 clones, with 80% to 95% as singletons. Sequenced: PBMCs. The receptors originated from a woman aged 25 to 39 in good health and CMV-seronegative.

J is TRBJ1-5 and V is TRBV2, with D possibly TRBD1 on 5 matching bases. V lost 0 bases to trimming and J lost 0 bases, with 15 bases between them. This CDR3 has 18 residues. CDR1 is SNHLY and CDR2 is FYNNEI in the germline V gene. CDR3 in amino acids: CASSEALPGPYSNQPQHF. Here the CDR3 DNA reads TGTGCCAGCAGTGAAGCGCTTCCAGGGCCGTATAGCAATCAGCCCCAGCATTTT.

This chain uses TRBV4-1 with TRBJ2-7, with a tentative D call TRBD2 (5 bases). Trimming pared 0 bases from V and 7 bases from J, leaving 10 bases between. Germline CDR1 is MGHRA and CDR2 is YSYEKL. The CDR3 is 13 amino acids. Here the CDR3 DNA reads TGCGCCAGCAGCCAAGAAAACAGAGGGGAGCAGTACTTC. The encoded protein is CASSQENRGEQYF.

DNA for the CDR3: TGTGCCAGCAGTTTCGGGGGGGGTCAGCCCCAGCATTTT. Amino acid sequence: CASSFGGGQPQHF. The chain combines TRBV27 with TRBJ1-5; the D gene is possibly TRBD1 (5 bases). Trimming shortened V by 3 bases and J by 6 bases, and 9 bases separated the two germline ends. Germline CDR1 and CDR2: MNHEY and SMNVEV (reference sequence). The CDR3 totals 13 residues.

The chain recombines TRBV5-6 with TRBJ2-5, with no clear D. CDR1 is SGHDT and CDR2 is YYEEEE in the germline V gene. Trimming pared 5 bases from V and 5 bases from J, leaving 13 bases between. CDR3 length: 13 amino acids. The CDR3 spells CASSSTNGETQYF. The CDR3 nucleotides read TGTGCCAGCAGTTCCACCAATGGGGAGACCCAGTACTTC.

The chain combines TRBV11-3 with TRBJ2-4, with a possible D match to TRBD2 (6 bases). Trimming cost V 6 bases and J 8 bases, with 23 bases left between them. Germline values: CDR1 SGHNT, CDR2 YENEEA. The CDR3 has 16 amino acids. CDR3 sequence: CASSWDWNTQKDIQYF. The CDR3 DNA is TGTGCCAGCAGTTGGGACTGGAATACGCAGAAGGACATTCAGTACTTC.

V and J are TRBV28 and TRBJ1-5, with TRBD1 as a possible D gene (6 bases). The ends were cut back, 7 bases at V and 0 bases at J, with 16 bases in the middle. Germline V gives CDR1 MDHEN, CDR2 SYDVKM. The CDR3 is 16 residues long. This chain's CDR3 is CASNLPGDNSNQPQHF. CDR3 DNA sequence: TGTGCCAGCAACCTTCCAGGGGATAATAGCAATCAGCCCCAGCATTTT.

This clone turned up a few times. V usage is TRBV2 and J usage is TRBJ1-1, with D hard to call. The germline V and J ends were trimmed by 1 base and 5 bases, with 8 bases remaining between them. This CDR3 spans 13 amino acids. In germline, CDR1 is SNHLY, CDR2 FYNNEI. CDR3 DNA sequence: TGTGCCAGCAGTGAAGGGGGATGGACTGAAGCTTTCTTT. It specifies CASSEGGWTEAFF.

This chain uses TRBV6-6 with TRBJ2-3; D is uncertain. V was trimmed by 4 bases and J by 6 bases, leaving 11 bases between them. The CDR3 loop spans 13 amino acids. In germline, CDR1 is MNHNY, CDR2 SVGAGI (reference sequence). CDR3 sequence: CASSFSWADTQYF. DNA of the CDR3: TGTGCCAGCAGTTTTTCGTGGGCGGATACGCAGTATTTT.

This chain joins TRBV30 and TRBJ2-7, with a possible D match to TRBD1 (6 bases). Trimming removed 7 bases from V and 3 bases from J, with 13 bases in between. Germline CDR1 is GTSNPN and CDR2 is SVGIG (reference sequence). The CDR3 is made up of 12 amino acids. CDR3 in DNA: TGTGCCTCAGAGGACAGAAGCTACGAGCAGTACTTC. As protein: CASEDRSYEQYF.

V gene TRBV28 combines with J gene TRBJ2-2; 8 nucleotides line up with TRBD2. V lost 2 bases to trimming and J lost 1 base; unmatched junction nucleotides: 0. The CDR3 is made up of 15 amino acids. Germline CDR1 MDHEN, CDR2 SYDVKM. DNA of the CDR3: TGTGCCAGCAGTTTAGCGGGAGGGAACACCGGGGAGCTGTTTTTT. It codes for CASSLAGGNTGELFF. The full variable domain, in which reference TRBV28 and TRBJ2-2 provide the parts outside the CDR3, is DVKVTQSSRYLVKRTGEKVFLECVQDMDHENMFWYRQDPGLGLRLIYFSYDVKMKEKGDIPEGYSVSREKKERFSLILESASTNQTSMYLCASSLAGGNTGELFFGEGSRLTVL.

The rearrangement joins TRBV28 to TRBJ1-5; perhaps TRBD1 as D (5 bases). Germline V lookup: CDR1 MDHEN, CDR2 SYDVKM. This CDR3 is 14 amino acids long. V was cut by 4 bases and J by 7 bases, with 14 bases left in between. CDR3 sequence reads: CASSSQAGRQPQHF. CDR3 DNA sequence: TGTGCCAGCAGTTCCCAGGCAGGGCGACAGCCCCAGCATTTT.

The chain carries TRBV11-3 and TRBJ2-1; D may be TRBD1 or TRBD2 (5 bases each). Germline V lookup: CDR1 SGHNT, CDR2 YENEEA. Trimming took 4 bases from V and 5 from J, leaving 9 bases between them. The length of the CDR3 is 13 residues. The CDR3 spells CASSSGPHNEQFF. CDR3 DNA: TGTGCCAGCAGCTCGGGACCGCACAATGAGCAGTTCTTC.

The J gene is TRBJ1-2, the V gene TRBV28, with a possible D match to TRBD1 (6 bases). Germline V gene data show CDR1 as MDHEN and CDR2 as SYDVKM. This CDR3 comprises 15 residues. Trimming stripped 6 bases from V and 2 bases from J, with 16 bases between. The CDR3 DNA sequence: TGTGCCAGCAGCCCATCAGGGGTCGTCAACTATGGCTACACCTTC. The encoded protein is CASSPSGVVNYGYTF.

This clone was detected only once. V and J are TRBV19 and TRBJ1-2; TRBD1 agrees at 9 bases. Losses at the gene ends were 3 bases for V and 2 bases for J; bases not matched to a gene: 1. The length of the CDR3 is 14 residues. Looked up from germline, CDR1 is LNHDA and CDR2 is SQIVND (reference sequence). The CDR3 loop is CASSMGTGNYGYTF. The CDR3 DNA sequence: TGTGCCAGTAGTATGGGGACAGGGAACTATGGCTACACCTTC.

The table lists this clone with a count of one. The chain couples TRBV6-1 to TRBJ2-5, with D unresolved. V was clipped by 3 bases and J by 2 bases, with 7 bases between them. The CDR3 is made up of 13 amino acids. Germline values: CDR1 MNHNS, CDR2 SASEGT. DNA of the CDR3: TGTGCCAGCAGTGAGCCCAGTCAAGAGACCCAGTACTTC. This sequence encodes CASSEPSQETQYF.

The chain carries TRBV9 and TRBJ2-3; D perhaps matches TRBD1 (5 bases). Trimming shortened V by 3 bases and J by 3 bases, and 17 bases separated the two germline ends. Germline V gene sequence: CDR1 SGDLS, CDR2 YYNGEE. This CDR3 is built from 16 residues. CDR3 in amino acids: CASSAQGSRSTDTQYF. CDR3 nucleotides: TGTGCCAGCAGCGCGCAGGGAAGCCGGAGTACAGATACGCAGTATTTT.

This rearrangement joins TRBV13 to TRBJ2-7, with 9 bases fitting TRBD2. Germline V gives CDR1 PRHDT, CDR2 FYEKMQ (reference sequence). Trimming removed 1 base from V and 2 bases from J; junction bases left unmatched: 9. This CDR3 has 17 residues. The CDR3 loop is CASSLVGGRVSPYEQYF. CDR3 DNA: TGTGCCAGCAGCTTAGTCGGCGGGAGGGTATCCCCCTACGAGCAGTACTTC. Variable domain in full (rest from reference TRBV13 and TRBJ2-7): AAGVIQSPRHLIKEKRETATLKCYPIPRHDTVYWYQQGPGQDPQFLISFYEKMQSDKGSIPDRFSAQQFSDYHSELNMSSLELGDSALYFCASSLVGGRVSPYEQYFGPGTRLTVT.

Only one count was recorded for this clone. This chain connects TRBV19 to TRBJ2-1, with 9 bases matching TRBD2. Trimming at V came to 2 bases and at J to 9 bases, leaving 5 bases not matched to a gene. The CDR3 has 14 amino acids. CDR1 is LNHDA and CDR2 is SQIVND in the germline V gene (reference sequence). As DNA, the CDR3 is TGTGCCAGTAGTATAATAGCGGGAGCCACTGAGCAGTTCTTC. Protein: CASSIIAGATEQFF.

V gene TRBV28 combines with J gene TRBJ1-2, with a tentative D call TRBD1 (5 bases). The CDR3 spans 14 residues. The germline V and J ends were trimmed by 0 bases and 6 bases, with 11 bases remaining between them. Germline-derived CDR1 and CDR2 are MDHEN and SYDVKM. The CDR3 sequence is CASSLWTVGDGYTF. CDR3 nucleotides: TGTGCCAGCAGTTTATGGACAGTTGGAGATGGCTACACCTTC.

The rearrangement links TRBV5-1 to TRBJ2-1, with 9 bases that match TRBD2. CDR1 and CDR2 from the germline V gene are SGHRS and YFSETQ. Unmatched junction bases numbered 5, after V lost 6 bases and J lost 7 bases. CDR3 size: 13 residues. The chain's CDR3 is CASNLAGWNEQFF. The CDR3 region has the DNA TGCGCCAGCAACCTAGCGGGATGGAATGAGCAGTTCTTC.

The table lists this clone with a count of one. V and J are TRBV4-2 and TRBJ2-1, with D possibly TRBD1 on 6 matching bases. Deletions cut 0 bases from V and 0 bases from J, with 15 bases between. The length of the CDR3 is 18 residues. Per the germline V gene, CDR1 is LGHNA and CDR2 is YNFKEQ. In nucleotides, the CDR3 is TGTGCCAGCAGCCAAGAACAGGGACATACGAGCTCCTACAATGAGCAGTTCTTC. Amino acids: CASSQEQGHTSSYNEQFF.

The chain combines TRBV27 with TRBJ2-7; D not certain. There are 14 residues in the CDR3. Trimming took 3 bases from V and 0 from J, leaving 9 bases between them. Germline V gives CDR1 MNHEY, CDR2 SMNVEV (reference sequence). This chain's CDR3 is CASSLGSLSYEQYF. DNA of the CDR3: TGTGCCAGCAGTTTGGGCAGCCTCTCCTACGAGCAGTACTTC.

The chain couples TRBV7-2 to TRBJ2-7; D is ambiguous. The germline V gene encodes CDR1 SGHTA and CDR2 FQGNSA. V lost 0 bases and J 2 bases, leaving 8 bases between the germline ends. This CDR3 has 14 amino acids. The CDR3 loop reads CASSLANRAYEQYF. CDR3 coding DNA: TGTGCCAGCAGCTTAGCGAACAGAGCCTACGAGCAGTACTTC.

The CDR3: CASSLGGYEQYF. The CDR3 DNA follows: TGTGCCAGCAGCTTGGGCGGCTACGAGCAGTACTTC. V and J are TRBV5-5 and TRBJ2-7; D remains ambiguous. This CDR3 has 12 amino acids. The V gene's germline CDR1 is SGHKS and CDR2 YYEKEE (reference sequence). Trimming pared 0 bases from V and 3 bases from J, leaving 4 bases between.

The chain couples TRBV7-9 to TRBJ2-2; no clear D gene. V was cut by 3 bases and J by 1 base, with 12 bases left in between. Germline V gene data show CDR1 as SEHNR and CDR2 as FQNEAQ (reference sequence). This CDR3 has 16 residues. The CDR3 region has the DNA TGTGCCAGCAGCTTGTCGCCCCTACTGAACACCGGGGAGCTGTTTTTT. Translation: CASSLSPLLNTGELFF.

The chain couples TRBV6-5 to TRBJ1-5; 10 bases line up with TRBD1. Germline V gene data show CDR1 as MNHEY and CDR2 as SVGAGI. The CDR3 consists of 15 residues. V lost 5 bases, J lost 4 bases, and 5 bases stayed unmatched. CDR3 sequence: CASSPGTGVNQPQHF. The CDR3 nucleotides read TGTGCCAGCAGTCCCGGGACAGGGGTTAATCAGCCCCAGCATTTT.

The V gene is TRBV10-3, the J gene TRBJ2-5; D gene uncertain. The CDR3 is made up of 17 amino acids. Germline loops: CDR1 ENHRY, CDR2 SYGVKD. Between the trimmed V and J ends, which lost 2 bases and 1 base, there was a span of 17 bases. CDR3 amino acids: CAISETGGLSGQETQYF. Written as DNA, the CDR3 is TGTGCCATCAGTGAGACGGGTGGTCTTTCGGGCCAAGAGACCCAGTACTTC.

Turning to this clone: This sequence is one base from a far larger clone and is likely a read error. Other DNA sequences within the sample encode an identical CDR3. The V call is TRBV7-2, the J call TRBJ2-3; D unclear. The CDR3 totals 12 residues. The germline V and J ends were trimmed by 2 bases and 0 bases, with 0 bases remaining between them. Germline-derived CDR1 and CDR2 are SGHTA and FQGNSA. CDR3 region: CASSLSTDTQYF. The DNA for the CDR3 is TGTGCCAGCAGCTTAAGCACAGATACGCAGTATTTT. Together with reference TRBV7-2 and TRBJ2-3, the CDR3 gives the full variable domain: GAGVSQSPSNKVTEKGKDVELRCDPISGHTALYWYRQSLGQGLEFLIYFQGNSAPDKSGLPSDRFSAERTGGSVSTLTIQRTQQEDSAVYLCASSLSTDTQYFGPGTRLTVL.

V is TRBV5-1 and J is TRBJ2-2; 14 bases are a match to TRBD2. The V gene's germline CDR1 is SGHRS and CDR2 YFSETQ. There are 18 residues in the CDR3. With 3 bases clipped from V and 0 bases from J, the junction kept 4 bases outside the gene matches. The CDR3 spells CASSSPGLAGANTGELFF. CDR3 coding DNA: TGCGCCAGCAGCTCTCCGGGACTAGCGGGAGCGAACACCGGGGAGCTGTTTTTT. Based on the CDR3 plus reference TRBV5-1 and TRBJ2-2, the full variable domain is KAGVTQTPRYLIKTRGQQVTLSCSPISGHRSVSWYQQTPGQGLQFLFEYFSETQRNKGNFPGRFSGRQFSNSRSEMNVSTLELGDSALYLCASSSPGLAGANTGELFFGEGSRLTVL.

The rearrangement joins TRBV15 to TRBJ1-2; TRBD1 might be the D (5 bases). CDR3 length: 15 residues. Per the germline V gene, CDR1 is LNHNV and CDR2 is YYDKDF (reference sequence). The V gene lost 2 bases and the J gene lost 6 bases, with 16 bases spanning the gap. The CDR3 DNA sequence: TGTGCCACCAGCAGAACACGGACAATTCTCGATGGCTACACCTTC. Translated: CATSRTRTILDGYTF.

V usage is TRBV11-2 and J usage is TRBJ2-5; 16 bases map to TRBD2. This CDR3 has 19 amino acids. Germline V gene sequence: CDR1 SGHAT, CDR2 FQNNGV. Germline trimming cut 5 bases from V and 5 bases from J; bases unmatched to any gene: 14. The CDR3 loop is CASSQPAGTSGREGETQYF. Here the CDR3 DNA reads TGTGCCAGCAGCCAACCTGCCGGGACTAGCGGGAGGGAAGGTGAGACCCAGTACTTC.

The CDR3 protein is CASSLPTGNGNTIYF. As DNA, the CDR3 is TGCGCCAGCAGCTTGCCGACAGGGAATGGAAACACCATATATTTT. The rearrangement joins TRBV5-1 to TRBJ1-3, with 7 bases lining up with TRBD1. Looked up from germline, CDR1 is SGHRS and CDR2 is YFSETQ. This CDR3 has 15 amino acids. The junction had 4 bases not matched to a gene; V was cut back by 1 base and J by 3 bases.